This T cell receptor beta chain was sequenced during a study of T cells in Graves' hyperthyroidism and ophthalmopathy. General study points: Ophthalmopathy was model-predicted a median roughly 6.3 months pre-onset. Stable hyperthyroidism was separated from ophthalmopathy by a model based on 13 V-J features.

Germline V gives CDR1 KGHSH, CDR2 LQKENI. This CDR3 spans 14 amino acids. The V gene lost 0 bases and the J gene lost 3 bases, with 6 bases spanning the gap. This clonotype occurred many times. Antigen specificity is unknown. The TCR beta CDR3 regions underwent amplification using RNA transcripts as the source. When the TCR CDR3 underwent first-round RT-PCR, the HTBI primer set was used. TCRdb re-derived calls from the multiplex PCR reads in MiXCR, one entry per CDR3 protein. The sample holds approximately 600,000 distinct CDR3 sequences, roughly 20% seen once. Sequences were obtained from blood. The TCR originated in a young man with Graves' ophthalmopathy. V is TRBV18 and J is TRBJ1-5; no definite D call. CDR3 region: CASSPPGINQPQHF. CDR3 coding DNA: TGTGCCAGCTCACCACCGGGAATCAATCAGCCCCAGCATTTT.